The source of this TCR beta chain is a study of T cells in Graves' hyperthyroidism and ophthalmopathy. Study-level results: Most clonotypes that expanded in the thyroid above 0.001 also showed up in blood.

The ends were cut back, 1 base at V and 4 bases at J, with 11 bases in the middle. Germline CDR1 and CDR2: SQVTM and ANQGSEA. This CDR3 has 13 amino acids. Source material for PBMCs was 10 ml fresh peripheral blood. TCR beta CDR3 region amplification was performed from RNA transcripts. HTBI primers drove first-round RT-PCR of the TCR CDR3. TCRdb reanalysed the multiplex PCR reads using MiXCR and keeps one entry per CDR3 protein. The sample contains 300,000 or so distinct CDR3 sequences, about 20% of which appear only once. A word on this clonotype: Antigen unknown.

The chain combines TRBV29-1 with TRBJ2-7; D is undetermined. The sequenced material came from blood. This receptor was obtained from a woman between 50 and 59 years old with Graves' hyperthyroidism. The CDR3, as DNA: TGCAGCGTTGAAGGGACCTTCGGGTACGAGCAGTACTTC. Amino acids: CSVEGTFGYEQYF.